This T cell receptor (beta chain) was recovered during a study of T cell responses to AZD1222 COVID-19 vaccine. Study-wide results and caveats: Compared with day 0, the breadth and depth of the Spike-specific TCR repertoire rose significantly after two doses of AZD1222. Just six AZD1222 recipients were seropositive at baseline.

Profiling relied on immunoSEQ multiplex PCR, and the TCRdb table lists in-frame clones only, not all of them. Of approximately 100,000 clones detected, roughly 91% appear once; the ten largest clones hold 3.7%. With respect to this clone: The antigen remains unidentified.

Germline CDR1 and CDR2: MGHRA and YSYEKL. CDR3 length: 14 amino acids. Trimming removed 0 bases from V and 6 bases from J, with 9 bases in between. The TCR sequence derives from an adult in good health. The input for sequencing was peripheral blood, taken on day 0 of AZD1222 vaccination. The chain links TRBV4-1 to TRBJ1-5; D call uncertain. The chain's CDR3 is CASSQELTGQPQHF. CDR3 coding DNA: TGCGCCAGCAGCCAAGAACTGACCGGTCAGCCCCAGCATTTT.